This T cell receptor beta chain came from a study of T cells in Graves' hyperthyroidism and ophthalmopathy. V lost 7 bases and J 4 bases, leaving 16 bases between the germline ends. Germline-derived CDR1 and CDR2 are SQVTM and ANQGSEA. The CDR3 consists of 13 residues. From RNA transcripts, TCR beta CDR3 regions were amplified. An initial round of RT-PCR targeting the TCR CDR3 relied on the HTBI primer set. Via MiXCR, TCRdb re-called the multiplex PCR reads, giving one row per CDR3 protein. The table has hundreds of thousands of distinct CDR3 sequences, roughly 50% seen once; the top ten hold roughly 8.2%. This clonotype appeared many times.

The sequence came from a young woman with Graves' hyperthyroidism. The sample comprised peripheral blood or thyroid tissue (not recorded which). The chain carries TRBV29-1 and TRBJ1-1; D is uncertain. The CDR3 sequence is CSDLGGVTTEAFF. CDR3 DNA: TGCAGCGATCTGGGTGGGGTGACCACTGAAGCTTTCTTT.